This T cell receptor beta chain was sequenced for a study of blood T cell repertoires in COVID-19. Study in general: Both acute and convalescent COVID-19 samples were obtained from the United States, Italy and Spain. T cells, B-cell-depleted T cells, or PBMCs supplied cDNA or gDNA.

Authors' methods: By means of reference gene primer amplification, nucleated cell counts were estimated. This table comes from immunoSEQ multiplex PCR, and its TCRdb copy is limited to in-frame clones, with some not included. V and J calls and clone size are as listed in that table; D and trimming were resolved from the DNA. The sample holds just under 300,000 clones, roughly 86% seen once. The TCR sequence derives from a man aged 65-85 years with acute or convalescent COVID-19. The sample consisted of peripheral blood.

CDR3 sequence reads: CASSLDRGGGTDTQYF. CDR3 nucleotide sequence: TGCGCCAGCAGCTTGGATCGGGGGGGCGGCACAGATACGCAGTATTTT. The V and J genes are TRBV5-1 and TRBJ2-3, with TRBD2 identical over 8 bases. With V trimmed by 0 bases and J by 1 base, 4 bases remained unmatched. This CDR3 has 16 amino acids. Germline V lookup: CDR1 SGHRS, CDR2 YFSETQ.